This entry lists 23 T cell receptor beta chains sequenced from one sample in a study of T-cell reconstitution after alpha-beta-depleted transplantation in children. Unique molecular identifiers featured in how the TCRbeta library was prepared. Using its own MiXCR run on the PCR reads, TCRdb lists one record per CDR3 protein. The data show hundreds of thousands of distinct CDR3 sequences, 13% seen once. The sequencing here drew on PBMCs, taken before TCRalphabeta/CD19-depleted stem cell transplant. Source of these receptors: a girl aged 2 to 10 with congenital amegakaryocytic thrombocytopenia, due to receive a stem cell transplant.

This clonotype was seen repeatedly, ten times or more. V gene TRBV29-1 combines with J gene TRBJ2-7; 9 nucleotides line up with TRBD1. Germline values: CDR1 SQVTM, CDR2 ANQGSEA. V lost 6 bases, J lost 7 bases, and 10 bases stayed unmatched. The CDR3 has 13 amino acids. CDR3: CSVGDRDSNEQYF. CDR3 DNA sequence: TGCAGCGTGGGGGACAGGGACTCAAATGAGCAGTACTTC.

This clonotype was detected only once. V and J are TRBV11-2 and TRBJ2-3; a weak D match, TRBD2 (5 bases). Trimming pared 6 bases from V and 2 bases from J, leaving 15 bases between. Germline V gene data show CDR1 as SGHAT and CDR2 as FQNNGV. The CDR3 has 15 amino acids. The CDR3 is CASSHRSVPTDTQYF. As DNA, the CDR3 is TGTGCCAGCAGTCACCGTAGCGTACCCACAGATACGCAGTATTTT.

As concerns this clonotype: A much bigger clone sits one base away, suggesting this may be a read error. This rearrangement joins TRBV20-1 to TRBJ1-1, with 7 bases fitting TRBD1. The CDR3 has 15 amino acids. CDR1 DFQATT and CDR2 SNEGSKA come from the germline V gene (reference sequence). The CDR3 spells CSASRGDRANIEAFF. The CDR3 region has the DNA TGCAGTGCCAGTAGGGGTGACAGGGCGAACATTGAAGCTTTCTTT.

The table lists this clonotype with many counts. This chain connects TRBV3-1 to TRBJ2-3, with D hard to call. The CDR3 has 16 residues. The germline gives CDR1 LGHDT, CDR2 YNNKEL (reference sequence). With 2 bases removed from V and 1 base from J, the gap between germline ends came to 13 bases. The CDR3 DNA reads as TGTGCCAGCAGCCAATTCCTGGACCTAGGCACAGATACGCAGTATTTT. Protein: CASSQFLDLGTDTQYF.

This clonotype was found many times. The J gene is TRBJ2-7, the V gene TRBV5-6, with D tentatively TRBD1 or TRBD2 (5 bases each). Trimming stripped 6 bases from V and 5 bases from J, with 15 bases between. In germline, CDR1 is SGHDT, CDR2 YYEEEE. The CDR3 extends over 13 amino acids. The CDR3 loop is CASKATRGDEQYF. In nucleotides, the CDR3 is TGTGCCAGCAAGGCTACGAGGGGAGACGAGCAGTACTTC.

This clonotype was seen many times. CDR3 nucleotides: TGTGCCAGCAGCTTAGGTAGTAGTCACTCCTACAATGAGCAGTTCTTC. Translated, it gives CASSLGSSHSYNEQFF. The chain links TRBV7-2 to TRBJ2-1, with unresolved D. Trimming took off 1 base at V and 0 bases at J, with 10 bases between the two ends. Germline loops: CDR1 SGHTA, CDR2 FQGNSA. This CDR3 spans 16 amino acids.

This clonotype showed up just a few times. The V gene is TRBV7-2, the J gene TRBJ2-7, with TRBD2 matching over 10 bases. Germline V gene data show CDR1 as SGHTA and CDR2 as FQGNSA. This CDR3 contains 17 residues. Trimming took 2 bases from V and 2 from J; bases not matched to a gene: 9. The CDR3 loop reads CASSLWVAGGLPYEQYF. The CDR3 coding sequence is TGTGCCAGCAGCTTATGGGTAGCGGGAGGCCTACCCTACGAGCAGTACTTC.

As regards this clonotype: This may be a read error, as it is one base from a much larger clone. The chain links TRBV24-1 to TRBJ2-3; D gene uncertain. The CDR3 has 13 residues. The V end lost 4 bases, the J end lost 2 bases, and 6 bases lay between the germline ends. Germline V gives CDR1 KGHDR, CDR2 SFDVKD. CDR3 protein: CATSDPNTDTQYF. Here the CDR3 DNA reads TGTGCCACCAGTGACCCGAACACAGATACGCAGTATTTT.

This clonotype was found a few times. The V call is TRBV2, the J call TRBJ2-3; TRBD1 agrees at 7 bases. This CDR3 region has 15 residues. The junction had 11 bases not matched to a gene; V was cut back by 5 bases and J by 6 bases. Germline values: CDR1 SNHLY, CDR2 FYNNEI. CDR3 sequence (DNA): TGTGCCAGCAGTCGGGACAGCCCCAGAGAGGATACGCAGTATTTT. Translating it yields CASSRDSPREDTQYF.

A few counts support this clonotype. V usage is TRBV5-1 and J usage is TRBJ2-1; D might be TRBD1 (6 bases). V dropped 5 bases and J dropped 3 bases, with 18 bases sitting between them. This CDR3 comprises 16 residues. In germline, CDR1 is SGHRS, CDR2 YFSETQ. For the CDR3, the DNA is TGCGCCAGCAGAACCTCACGGGACACTCACTACAATGAGCAGTTCTTC. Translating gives CASRTSRDTHYNEQFF.

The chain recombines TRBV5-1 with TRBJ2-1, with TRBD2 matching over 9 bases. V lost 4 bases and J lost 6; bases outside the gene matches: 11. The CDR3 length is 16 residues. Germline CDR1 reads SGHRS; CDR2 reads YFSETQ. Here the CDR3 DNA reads TGCGCCAGCAGCGTCCCTAGCGGGACCCCCGGCAATGAGCAGTTCTTC. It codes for CASSVPSGTPGNEQFF.

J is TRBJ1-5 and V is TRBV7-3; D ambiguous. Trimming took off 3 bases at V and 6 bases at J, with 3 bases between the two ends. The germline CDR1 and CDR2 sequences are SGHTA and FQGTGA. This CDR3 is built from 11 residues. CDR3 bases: TGTGCCAGCAGCTTGTGTCAGCCCCAGCATTTT. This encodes CASSLCQPQHF.

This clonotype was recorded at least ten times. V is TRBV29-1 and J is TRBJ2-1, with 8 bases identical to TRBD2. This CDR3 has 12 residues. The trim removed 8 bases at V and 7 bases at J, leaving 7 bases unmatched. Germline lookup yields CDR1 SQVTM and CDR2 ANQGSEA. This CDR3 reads CSLRPGGNEQFF. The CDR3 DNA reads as TGCAGCTTACGACCGGGAGGGAATGAGCAGTTCTTC.

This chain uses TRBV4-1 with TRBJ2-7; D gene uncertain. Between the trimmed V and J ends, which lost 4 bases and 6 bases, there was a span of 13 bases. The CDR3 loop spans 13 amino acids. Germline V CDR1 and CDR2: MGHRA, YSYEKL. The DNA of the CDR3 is TGCGCCAGCAGCCCCCTCACTTCGGCCGAGCAGTACTTC. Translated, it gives CASSPLTSAEQYF.

CDR3 DNA sequence: TGTGCCAGCGCCCGGACAGTCCGATACTACGAGCAGTACTTC. It is translated as CASARTVRYYEQYF. The chain uses TRBV6-2 or TRBV6-3 and TRBJ2-7; the D gene is possibly TRBD1 (6 bases). V was cut by 8 bases and J by 3 bases, with 17 bases left in between. The germline gives CDR1 MNHEY, CDR2 SVGEGT. The CDR3 is 14 amino acids.

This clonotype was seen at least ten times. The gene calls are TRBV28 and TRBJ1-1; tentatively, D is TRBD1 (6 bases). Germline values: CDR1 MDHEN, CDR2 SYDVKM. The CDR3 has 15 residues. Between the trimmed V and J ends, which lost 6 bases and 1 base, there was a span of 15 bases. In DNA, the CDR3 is TGTGCCAGCAGGACCCTAGGGGGGGAGAACACTGAAGCTTTCTTT. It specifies CASRTLGGENTEAFF. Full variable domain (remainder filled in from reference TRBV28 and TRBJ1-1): DVKVTQSSRYLVKRTGEKVFLECVQDMDHENMFWYRQDPGLGLRLIYFSYDVKMKEKGDIPEGYSVSREKKERFSLILESASTNQTSMYLCASRTLGGENTEAFFGQGTRLTVV.

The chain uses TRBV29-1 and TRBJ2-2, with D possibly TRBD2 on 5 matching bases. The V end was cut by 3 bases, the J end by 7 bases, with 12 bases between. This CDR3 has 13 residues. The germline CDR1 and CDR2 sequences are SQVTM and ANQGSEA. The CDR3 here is CSVETTGDGELFF. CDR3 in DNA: TGCAGCGTTGAGACAACCGGGGACGGGGAGCTGTTTTTT.

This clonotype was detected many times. The CDR3 bases are TGTGCCAGCAGCTTTAGCAGGACAAATTCACCCCTCCACTTT. It codes for CASSFSRTNSPLHF. V gene TRBV5-4 combines with J gene TRBJ1-6; weak D call: TRBD1 (5 bases). CDR1 is SGHNT, CDR2 YYREEE, per germline (reference sequence). This CDR3 region has 14 residues. Trimming stripped 2 bases from V and 7 bases from J, with 10 bases between. Drawing the rest from reference TRBV5-4 and TRBJ1-6, the complete variable domain is ETGVTQSPTHLIKTRGQQVTLRCSSQSGHNTVSWYQQALGQGPQFIFQYYREEENGRGNFPPRFSGLQFPNYSSELNVNALELDDSALYLCASSFSRTNSPLHFGNGTRLTVT.

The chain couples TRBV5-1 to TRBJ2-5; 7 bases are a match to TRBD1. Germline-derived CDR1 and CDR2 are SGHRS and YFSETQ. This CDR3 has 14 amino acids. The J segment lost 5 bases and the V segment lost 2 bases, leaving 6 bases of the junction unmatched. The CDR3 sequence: CASSLPDRAETQYF. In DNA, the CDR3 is TGCGCCAGCAGCTTACCCGACAGGGCCGAGACCCAGTACTTC.

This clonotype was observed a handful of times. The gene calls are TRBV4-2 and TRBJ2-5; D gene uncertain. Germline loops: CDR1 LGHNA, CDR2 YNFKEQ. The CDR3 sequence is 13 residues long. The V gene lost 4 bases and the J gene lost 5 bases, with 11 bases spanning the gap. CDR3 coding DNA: TGTGCCAGCAGCCCTTTAATGCGGGAGACCCAGTACTTC. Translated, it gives CASSPLMRETQYF.

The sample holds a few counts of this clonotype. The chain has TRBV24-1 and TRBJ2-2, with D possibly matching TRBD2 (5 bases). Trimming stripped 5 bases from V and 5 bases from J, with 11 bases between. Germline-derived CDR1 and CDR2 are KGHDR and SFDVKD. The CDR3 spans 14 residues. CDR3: CATSGRPGTGELFF. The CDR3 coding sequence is TGTGCCACCAGTGGAAGACCGGGGACCGGGGAGCTGTTTTTT.

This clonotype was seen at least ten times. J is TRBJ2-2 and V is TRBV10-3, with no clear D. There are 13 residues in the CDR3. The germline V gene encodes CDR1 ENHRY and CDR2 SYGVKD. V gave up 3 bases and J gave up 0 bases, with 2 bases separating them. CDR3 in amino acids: CAISDTNTGELFF. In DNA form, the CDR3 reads TGTGCCATCAGTGATACGAACACCGGGGAGCTGTTTTTT.

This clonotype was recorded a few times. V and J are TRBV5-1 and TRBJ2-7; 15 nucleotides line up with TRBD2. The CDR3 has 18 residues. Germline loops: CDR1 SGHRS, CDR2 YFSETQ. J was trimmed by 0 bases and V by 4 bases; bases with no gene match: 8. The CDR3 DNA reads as TGCGCCAGCAGCCCACAAGGGACTAGCGGGAGGTACTCCTACGAGCAGTACTTC. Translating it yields CASSPQGTSGRYSYEQYF.